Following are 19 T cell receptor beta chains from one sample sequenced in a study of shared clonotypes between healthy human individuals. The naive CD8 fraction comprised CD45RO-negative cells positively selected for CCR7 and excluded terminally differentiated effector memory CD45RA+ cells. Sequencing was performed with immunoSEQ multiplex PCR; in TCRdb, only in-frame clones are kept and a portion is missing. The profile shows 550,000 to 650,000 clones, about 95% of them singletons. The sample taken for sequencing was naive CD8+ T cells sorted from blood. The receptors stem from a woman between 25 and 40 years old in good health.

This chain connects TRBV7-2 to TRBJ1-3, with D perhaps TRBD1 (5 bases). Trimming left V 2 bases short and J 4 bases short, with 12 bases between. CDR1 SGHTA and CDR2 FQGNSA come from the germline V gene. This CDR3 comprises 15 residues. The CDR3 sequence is CASSLWGERGNTIYF. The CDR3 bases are TGTGCCAGCAGCTTATGGGGGGAGAGGGGAAACACCATATATTTT.

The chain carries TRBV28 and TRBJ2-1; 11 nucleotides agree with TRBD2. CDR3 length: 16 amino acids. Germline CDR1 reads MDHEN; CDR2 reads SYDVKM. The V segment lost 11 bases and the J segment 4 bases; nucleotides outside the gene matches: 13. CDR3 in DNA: TGTGCCGTAGCGGGGGGGTGGACGCGTTTTTACAATGAGCAGTTCTTC. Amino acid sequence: CAVAGGWTRFYNEQFF. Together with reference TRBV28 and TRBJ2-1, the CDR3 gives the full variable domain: DVKVTQSSRYLVKRTGEKVFLECVQDMDHENMFWYRQDPGLGLRLIYFSYDVKMKEKGDIPEGYSVSREKKERFSLILESASTNQTSMYLCAVAGGWTRFYNEQFFGPGTRLTVL.

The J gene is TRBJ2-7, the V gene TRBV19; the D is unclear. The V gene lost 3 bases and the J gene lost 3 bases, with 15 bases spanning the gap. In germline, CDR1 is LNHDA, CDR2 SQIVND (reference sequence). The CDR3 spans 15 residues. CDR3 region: CASSIRASENYEQYF. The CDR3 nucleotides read TGTGCCAGTAGTATTCGGGCGTCGGAGAACTACGAGCAGTACTTC.

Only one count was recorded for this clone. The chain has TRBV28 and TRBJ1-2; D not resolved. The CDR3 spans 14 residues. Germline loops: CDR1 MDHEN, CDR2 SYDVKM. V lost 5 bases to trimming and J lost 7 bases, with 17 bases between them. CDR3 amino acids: CASSPQAFFGGYTF. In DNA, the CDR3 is TGTGCCAGCAGTCCCCAAGCGTTTTTCGGTGGCTACACCTTC.

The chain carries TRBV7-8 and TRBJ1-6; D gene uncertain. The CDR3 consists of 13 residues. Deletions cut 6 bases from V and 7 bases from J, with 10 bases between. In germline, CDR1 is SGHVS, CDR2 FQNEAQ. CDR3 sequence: CASRQSTNSPLHF. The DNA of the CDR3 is TGTGCCAGCAGGCAGAGTACGAATTCACCCCTCCACTTT. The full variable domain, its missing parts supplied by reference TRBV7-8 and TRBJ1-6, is GAGVSQSPRYKVAKRGQDVALRCDPISGHVSLFWYQQALGQGPEFLTYFQNEAQLDKSGLPSDRFFAERPEGSVSTLKIQRTQQEDSAVYLCASRQSTNSPLHFGNGTRLTVT.

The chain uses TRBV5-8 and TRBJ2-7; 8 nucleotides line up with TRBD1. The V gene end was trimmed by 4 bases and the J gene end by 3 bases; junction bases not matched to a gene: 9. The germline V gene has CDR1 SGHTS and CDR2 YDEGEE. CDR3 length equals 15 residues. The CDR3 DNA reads TGTGCCAGCAGCCTCCTGACAGGGGCCTTCTACGAGCAGTACTTC. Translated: CASSLLTGAFYEQYF.

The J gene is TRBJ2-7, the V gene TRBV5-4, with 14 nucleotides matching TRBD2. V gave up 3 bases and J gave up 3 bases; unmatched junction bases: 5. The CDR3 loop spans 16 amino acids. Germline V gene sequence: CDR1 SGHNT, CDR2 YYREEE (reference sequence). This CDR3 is CASSWAGTSGSYEQYF. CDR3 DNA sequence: TGTGCCAGCAGCTGGGCCGGGACTAGCGGGAGCTACGAGCAGTACTTC.

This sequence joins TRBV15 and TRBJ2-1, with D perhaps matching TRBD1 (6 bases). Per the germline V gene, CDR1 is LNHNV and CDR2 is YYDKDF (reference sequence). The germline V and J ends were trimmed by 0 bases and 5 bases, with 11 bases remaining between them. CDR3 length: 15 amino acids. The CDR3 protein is CATSRDLGQHNEQFF. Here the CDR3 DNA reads TGTGCCACCAGCAGAGATCTTGGACAGCACAATGAGCAGTTCTTC.

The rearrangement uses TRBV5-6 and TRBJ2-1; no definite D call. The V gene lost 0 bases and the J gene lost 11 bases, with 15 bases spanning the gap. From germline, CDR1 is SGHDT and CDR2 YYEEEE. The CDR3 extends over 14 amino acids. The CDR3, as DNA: TGTGCCAGCAGCTTGGGACATGGCCCAATACAGCAGTTCTTC. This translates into CASSLGHGPIQQFF.

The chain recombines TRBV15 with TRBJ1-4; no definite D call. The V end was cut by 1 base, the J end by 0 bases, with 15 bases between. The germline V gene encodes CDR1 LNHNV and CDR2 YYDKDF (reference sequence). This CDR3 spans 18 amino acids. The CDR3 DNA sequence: TGTGCCACCAGCAGAGGTCCGATCAGTAGGACAACTAATGAAAAACTGTTTTTT. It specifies CATSRGPISRTTNEKLFF.

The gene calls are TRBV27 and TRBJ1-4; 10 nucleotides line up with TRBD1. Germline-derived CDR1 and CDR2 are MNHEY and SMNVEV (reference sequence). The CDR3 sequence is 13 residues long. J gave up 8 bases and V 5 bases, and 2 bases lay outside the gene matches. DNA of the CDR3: TGTGCCAGCAGTGGACAGGGGGGGGAAAAACTGTTTTTT. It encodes CASSGQGGEKLFF.

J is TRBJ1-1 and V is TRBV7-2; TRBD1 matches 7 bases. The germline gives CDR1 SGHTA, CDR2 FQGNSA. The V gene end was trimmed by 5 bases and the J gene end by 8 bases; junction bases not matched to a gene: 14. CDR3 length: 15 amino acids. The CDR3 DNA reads TGTGCCAGCAGCCAATGGGACAGACTAGGACCCGAAGCTTTCTTT. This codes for CASSQWDRLGPEAFF.

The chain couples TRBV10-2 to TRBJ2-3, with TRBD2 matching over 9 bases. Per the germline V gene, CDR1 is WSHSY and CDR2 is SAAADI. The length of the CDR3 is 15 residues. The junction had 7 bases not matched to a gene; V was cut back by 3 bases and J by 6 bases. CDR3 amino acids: CASSDSGLAIDTQYF. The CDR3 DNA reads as TGCGCCAGCAGTGACTCGGGACTAGCTATCGATACGCAGTATTTT.

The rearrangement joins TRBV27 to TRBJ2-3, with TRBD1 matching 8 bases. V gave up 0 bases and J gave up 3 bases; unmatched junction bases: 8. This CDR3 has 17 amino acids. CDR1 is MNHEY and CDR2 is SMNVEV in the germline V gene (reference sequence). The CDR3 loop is CASSLSRAGGRTDTQYF. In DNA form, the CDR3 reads TGTGCCAGCAGTTTATCTCGGGCAGGGGGCAGAACAGATACGCAGTATTTT.

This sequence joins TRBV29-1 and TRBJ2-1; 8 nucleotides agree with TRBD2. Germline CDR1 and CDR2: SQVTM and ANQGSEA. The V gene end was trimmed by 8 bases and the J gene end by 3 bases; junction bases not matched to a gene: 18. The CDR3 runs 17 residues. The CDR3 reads CSLAPTPSGSIYNEQFF. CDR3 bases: TGCAGCTTGGCCCCTACCCCAAGCGGGAGTATCTACAATGAGCAGTTCTTC.

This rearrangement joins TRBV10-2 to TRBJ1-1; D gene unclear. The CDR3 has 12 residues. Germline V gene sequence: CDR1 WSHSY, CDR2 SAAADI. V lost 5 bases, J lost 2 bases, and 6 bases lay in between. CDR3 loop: CASSWGNTEAFF. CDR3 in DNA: TGCGCCAGCAGTTGGGGAAACACTGAAGCTTTCTTT.

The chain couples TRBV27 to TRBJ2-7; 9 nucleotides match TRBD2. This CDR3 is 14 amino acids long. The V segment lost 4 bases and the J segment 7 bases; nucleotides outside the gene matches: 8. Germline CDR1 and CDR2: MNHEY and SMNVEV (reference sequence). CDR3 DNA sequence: TGTGCCAGCAGTTCACTAGCGGGCCAGGGGGAGCAGTACTTC. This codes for CASSSLAGQGEQYF.

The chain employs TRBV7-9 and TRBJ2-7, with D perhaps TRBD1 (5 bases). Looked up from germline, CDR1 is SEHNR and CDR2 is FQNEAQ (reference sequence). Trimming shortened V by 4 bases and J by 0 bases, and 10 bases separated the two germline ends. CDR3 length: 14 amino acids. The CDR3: CASSSDKSSYEQYF. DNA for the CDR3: TGTGCCAGCAGCTCGGACAAGAGCTCCTACGAGCAGTACTTC.

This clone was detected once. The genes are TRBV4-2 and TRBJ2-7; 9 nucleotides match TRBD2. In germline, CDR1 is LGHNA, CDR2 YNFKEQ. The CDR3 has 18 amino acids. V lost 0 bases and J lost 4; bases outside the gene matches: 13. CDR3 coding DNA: TGTGCCAGCAGCCAAGAGGTAGGGCTAGCGGGACGAGGATACGAGCAGTACTTC. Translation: CASSQEVGLAGRGYEQYF.